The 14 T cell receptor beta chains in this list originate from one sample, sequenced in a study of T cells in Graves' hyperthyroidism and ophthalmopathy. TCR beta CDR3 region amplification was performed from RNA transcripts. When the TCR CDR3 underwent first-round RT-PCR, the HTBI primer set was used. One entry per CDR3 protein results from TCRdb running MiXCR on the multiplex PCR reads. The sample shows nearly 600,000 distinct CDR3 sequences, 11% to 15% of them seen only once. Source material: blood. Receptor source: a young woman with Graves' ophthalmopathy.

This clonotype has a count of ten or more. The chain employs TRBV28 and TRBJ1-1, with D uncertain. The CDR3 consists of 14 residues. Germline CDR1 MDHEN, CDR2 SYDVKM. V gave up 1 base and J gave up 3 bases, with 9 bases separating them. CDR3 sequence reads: CASSLYGRDTEAFF. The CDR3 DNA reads TGTGCCAGCAGTTTATACGGTCGGGACACTGAAGCTTTCTTT. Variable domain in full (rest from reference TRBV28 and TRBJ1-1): DVKVTQSSRYLVKRTGEKVFLECVQDMDHENMFWYRQDPGLGLRLIYFSYDVKMKEKGDIPEGYSVSREKKERFSLILESASTNQTSMYLCASSLYGRDTEAFFGQGTRLTVV.

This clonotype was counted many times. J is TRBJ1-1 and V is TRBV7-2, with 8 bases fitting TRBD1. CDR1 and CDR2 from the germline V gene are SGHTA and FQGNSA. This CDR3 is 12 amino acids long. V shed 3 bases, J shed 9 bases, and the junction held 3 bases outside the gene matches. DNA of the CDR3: TGTGCCAGCAGCTTCCCAGGGGGCAAAGCTTTCTTT. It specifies CASSFPGGKAFF.

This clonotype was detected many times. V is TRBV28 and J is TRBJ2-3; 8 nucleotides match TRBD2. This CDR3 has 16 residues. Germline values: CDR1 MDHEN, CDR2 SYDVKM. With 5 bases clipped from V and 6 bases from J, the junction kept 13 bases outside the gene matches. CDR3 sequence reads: CASSTGGEGLEDTQYF. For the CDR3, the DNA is TGTGCCAGCAGTACGGGGGGGGAGGGCCTCGAGGATACGCAGTATTTT.

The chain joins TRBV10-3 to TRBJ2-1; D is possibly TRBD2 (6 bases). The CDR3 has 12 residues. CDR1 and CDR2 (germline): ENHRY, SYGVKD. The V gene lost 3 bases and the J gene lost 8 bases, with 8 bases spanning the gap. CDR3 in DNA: TGTGCCATCAGTGAAGGAGGGTATGAGCAGTTCTTC. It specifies CAISEGGYEQFF.

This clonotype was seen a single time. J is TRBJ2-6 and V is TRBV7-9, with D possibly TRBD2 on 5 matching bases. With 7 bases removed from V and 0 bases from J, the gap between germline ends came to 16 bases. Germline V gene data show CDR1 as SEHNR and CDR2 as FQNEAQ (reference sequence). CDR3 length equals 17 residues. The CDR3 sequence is CASIQREGISGANVLTF. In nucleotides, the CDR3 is TGTGCCAGCATCCAACGGGAAGGGATCTCTGGGGCCAACGTCCTGACTTTC. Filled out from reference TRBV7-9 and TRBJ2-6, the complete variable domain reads DTGVSQNPRHKITKRGQNVTFRCDPISEHNRLYWYRQTLGQGPEFLTYFQNEAQLEKSRLLSDRFSAERPKGSFSTLEIQRTEQGDSAMYLCASIQREGISGANVLTFGAGSRLTVL.

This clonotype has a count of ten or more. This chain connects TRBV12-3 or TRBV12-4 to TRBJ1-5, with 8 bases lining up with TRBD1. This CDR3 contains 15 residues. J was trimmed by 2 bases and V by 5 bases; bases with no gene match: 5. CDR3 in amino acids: CASSRQGTRNQPQHF. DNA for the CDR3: TGTGCCAGCAGTAGACAGGGGACGCGCAATCAGCCCCAGCATTTT.

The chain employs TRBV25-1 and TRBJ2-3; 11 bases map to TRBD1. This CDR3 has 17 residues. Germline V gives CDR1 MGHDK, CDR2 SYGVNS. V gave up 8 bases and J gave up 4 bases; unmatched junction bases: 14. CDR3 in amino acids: CASGGTGGLRGADTQYF. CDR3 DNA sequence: TGTGCCAGCGGAGGGACAGGGGGGCTACGGGGCGCAGATACGCAGTATTTT. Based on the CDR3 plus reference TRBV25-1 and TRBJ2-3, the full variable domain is EADIYQTPRYLVIGTGKKITLECSQTMGHDKMYWYQQDPGMELHLIHYSYGVNSTEKGDLSSESTVSRIRTEHFPLTLESARPSHTSQYLCASGGTGGLRGADTQYFGPGTRLTVL.

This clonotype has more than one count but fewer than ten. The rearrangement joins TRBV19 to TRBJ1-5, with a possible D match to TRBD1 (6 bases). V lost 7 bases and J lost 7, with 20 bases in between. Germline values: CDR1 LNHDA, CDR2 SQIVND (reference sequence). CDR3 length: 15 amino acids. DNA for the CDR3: TGTGCCAGTACTCCACCGCGGGGGGCAAAACAGCCCCAGCATTTT. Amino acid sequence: CASTPPRGAKQPQHF.

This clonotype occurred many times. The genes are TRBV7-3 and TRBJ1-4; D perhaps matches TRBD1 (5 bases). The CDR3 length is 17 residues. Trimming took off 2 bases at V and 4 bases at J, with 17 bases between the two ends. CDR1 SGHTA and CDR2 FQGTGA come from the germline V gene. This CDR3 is CASSLPISGLVNEKLFF. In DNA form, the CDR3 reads TGTGCCAGCAGCTTACCCATCTCGGGACTTGTTAATGAAAAACTGTTTTTT.

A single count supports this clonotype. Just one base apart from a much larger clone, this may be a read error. The CDR3 DNA reads as TGTGCCAGCAGTGAGGTGAACACTGAAGCTTTCTTT. This encodes CASSEVNTEAFF. This sequence joins TRBV6-1 and TRBJ1-1; D unclear. Germline CDR1 reads MNHNS; CDR2 reads SASEGT. With 3 bases removed from V and 0 bases from J, the gap between germline ends came to 2 bases. This CDR3 contains 12 residues.

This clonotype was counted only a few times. The CDR3 nucleotides are TGTGCCAGTAGTAAAGATCCGTTTTGGGGCTACACCTTC. This encodes CASSKDPFWGYTF. The rearrangement uses TRBV19 and TRBJ1-2; D is uncertain. V was cut by 4 bases and J by 8 bases, with 14 bases left in between. The V gene's germline CDR1 is LNHDA and CDR2 SQIVND (reference sequence). CDR3 length: 13 residues.

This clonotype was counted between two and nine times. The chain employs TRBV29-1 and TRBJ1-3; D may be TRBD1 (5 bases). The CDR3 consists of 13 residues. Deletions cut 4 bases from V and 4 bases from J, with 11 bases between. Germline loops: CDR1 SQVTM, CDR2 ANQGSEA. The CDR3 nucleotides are TGCAGCGTTGGGAGGGGTCGAGGAAACACCATATATTTT. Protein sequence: CSVGRGRGNTIYF.

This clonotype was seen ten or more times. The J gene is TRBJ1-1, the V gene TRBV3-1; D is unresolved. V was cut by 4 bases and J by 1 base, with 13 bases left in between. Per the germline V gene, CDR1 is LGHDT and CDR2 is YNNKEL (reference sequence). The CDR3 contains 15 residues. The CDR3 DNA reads TGTGCCAGCAGCCCACGAAGGGTAGAGAACACTGAAGCTTTCTTT. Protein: CASSPRRVENTEAFF.

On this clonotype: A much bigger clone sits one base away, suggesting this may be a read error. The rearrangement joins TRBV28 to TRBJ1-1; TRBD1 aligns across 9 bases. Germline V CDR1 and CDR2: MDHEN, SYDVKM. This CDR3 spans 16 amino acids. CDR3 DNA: TGTGACAGCACCCTCACAGGGGGCTCCATGAACACTGAAGCTTTCTTT. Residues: CDSTLTGGSMNTEAFF.